What follows are 32 T cell receptor beta chains derived from one specimen sequenced in a study of blood T cell repertoires in COVID-19. Sequenced by immunoSEQ multiplex PCR; TCRdb stores in-frame clones only, minus some. The table lists 250,000 to 300,000 clones, 89% of them singletons. Material: PBMCs or T cells enriched from blood (not recorded which). These receptors all come from a woman in her 40s who had recovered from COVID-19.

The rearrangement uses TRBV2 and TRBJ2-1, with 15 bases identical to TRBD2. The CDR3 totals 15 residues. Germline V gene lookup returns CDR1 SNHLY and CDR2 FYNNEI. After removal of 5 bases from V and 7 bases from J, the junction contained 3 bases not matched to a gene. The CDR3 sequence: CASSFGLAGGNEQFF. CDR3 sequence (DNA): TGTGCCAGCAGTTTCGGACTAGCGGGGGGGAATGAGCAGTTCTTC.

The J gene is TRBJ2-3, the V gene TRBV6-2 or TRBV6-3; 13 nucleotides agree with TRBD2. Per the germline V gene, CDR1 is MNHEY and CDR2 is SVGEGT. The J segment lost 8 bases and the V segment lost 5 bases, leaving 4 bases of the junction unmatched. The CDR3 contains 14 residues. CDR3 amino acids: CASSRLAGGLTQYF. CDR3 sequence (DNA): TGTGCCAGCAGTCGACTAGCGGGGGGCCTTACGCAGTATTTT.

This sequence joins TRBV7-9 and TRBJ1-3; a possible D gene is TRBD1 (6 bases). The germline V gene encodes CDR1 SEHNR and CDR2 FQNEAQ (reference sequence). The V gene lost 2 bases and the J gene lost 8 bases, with 16 bases spanning the gap. The CDR3 has 15 amino acids. Here the CDR3 reads CASSLNSQGKDTIYF. The CDR3 DNA reads TGTGCCAGCAGCTTAAATAGTCAGGGGAAGGACACCATATATTTT.

The V call is TRBV30, the J call TRBJ1-1; 7 positions agree with TRBD1. Trimming removed 4 bases from V and 0 bases from J; junction bases left unmatched: 5. This CDR3 contains 14 residues. The V gene's germline CDR1 is GTSNPN and CDR2 SVGIG (reference sequence). The DNA of the CDR3 is TGTGCCTGGATTCGACAGGGAATGAACACTGAAGCTTTCTTT. It yields the protein CAWIRQGMNTEAFF. Complete variable domain (other parts from reference TRBV30 and TRBJ1-1): SQTIHQWPATLVQPVGSPLSLECTVEGTSNPNLYWYRQAAGRGLQLLFYSVGIGQISSEVPQNLSASRPQDRQFILSSKKLLLSDSGFYLCAWIRQGMNTEAFFGQGTRLTVV.

The CDR3 region has the DNA TGTGCCAGCACCTCCGTTAGACTAGCGGGCCCTCGCACAGATACGCAGTATTTT. This sequence encodes CASTSVRLAGPRTDTQYF. The rearrangement links TRBV4-2 to TRBJ2-3; 10 positions match TRBD2. This CDR3 spans 18 amino acids. V trimming: 7 bases; J trimming: 1 base; junction bases outside the gene matches: 14. Germline CDR1 and CDR2: LGHNA and YNFKEQ.

The V gene is TRBV9, the J gene TRBJ2-1; 12 nucleotides align to TRBD2. CDR3 length equals 16 residues. Germline values: CDR1 SGDLS, CDR2 YYNGEE. V shed 4 bases, J shed 6 bases, and the junction held 8 bases outside the gene matches. The CDR3 region is CASSPTTSGGTNEQFF. In DNA, the CDR3 is TGTGCCAGCAGCCCAACGACTAGCGGGGGCACCAATGAGCAGTTCTTC.

V gene TRBV30 combines with J gene TRBJ1-5; D ambiguous. The V end lost 0 bases, the J end lost 4 bases, and 13 bases lay between the germline ends. Per germline, CDR1 GTSNPN and CDR2 SVGIG (reference sequence). The CDR3 consists of 15 residues. CDR3 protein: CAWSVQLQTNQPQHF. The DNA of the CDR3 is TGTGCCTGGAGTGTACAGTTACAGACGAATCAGCCCCAGCATTTT.

This clone has only a few counts. The J gene is TRBJ1-1, the V gene TRBV5-1; 7 positions match TRBD1. Germline values: CDR1 SGHRS, CDR2 YFSETQ. V was clipped by 4 bases and J by 4 bases; unmatched bases: 13. This CDR3 region has 16 residues. The CDR3 bases are TGCGCCAGCAGCCTAACAGGGGTCCTTGCCGGCACTGAAGCTTTCTTT. It specifies CASSLTGVLAGTEAFF.

V is TRBV5-1 and J is TRBJ2-7; tentatively, D is TRBD1 (6 bases). This CDR3 contains 16 residues. Germline V gene lookup returns CDR1 SGHRS and CDR2 YFSETQ. The ends were cut back, 4 bases at V and 2 bases at J, with 19 bases in the middle. CDR3 DNA: TGCGCCAGCAGCCTCGGACAGTATAATACGGCCTACGAGCAGTACTTC. Amino acid sequence: CASSLGQYNTAYEQYF.

The chain uses TRBV10-2 and TRBJ1-1, with D unclear. The germline CDR1 and CDR2 sequences are WSHSY and SAAADI. V was pared by 0 bases and J by 0 bases, with 8 bases between. CDR3 size: 15 residues. The CDR3 is CASSESRVMNTEAFF. CDR3 nucleotides: TGCGCCAGCAGTGAGTCGAGGGTCATGAACACTGAAGCTTTCTTT.

This clone was picked up one time. CDR3 region: CASSPIGGGYTF. DNA of the CDR3: TGTGCCAGCAGCCCCATCGGAGGTGGCTACACCTTC. The chain joins TRBV7-8 to TRBJ1-2; D is undetermined. This CDR3 has 12 residues. CDR1 is SGHVS, CDR2 FQNEAQ, per germline. The germline V and J ends were trimmed by 5 bases and 7 bases, with 11 bases remaining between them.

The CDR3 DNA follows: TGTGCCAGTAGTAGGGCTAAGGGGTACAATGAGCAGTTCTTC. Translating it yields CASSRAKGYNEQFF. The chain has TRBV19 and TRBJ2-1, with D maybe TRBD1 (5 bases). V lost 4 bases and J 4 bases, leaving 11 bases between the germline ends. The germline gives CDR1 LNHDA, CDR2 SQIVND (reference sequence). The CDR3 sequence is 14 residues long.

The chain carries TRBV7-9 and TRBJ1-6; D not certain. The CDR3 spans 13 residues. The V gene's germline CDR1 is SEHNR and CDR2 FQNEAQ (reference sequence). V was trimmed by 5 bases and J by 7 bases, leaving 9 bases between them. The CDR3 nucleotides read TGTGCCAGCAGCCCCCCGGGAAATTCACCCCTCCACTTT. Translated, it gives CASSPPGNSPLHF.

The rearrangement joins TRBV3-1 (or the pseudogene TRBV3-2) to TRBJ2-7; 8 bases line up with TRBD2. Germline-derived CDR1 and CDR2 are LGHDT and YNNKEL (reference sequence). V was clipped by 0 bases and J by 4 bases; unmatched bases: 8. The CDR3 is 16 residues long. The CDR3 nucleotides are TGTGCCAGCAGCCAAGATCGGGGCGGGGGGTCGTACGAGCAGTACTTC. Amino acid sequence: CASSQDRGGGSYEQYF.

The gene calls are TRBV4-2 and TRBJ1-3; D is unresolved. This CDR3 region has 15 residues. CDR1 is LGHNA, CDR2 YNFKEQ, per germline. V lost 0 bases to trimming and J lost 1 base, with 7 bases between them. The CDR3 reads CASSQDTGSGNTIYF. The CDR3 DNA follows: TGTGCCAGCAGCCAAGATACGGGGTCTGGAAACACCATATATTTT.

The CDR3 coding sequence is TGTGCCACAGTAATCTCTGGAAACACCATATATTTT. Its translation is CATVISGNTIYF. J is TRBJ1-3 and V is TRBV2; D is uncertain. The CDR3 is 12 amino acids. Germline lookup yields CDR1 SNHLY and CDR2 FYNNEI. V was shortened by 10 bases and J by 0 bases, with 7 bases between the two germline ends.

V gene TRBV19 combines with J gene TRBJ2-3; the match to TRBD2 covers 13 bases. CDR1 LNHDA and CDR2 SQIVND come from the germline V gene (reference sequence). The junction had 8 bases not matched to a gene; V was cut back by 6 bases and J by 2 bases. The CDR3 contains 17 residues. CDR3 in amino acids: CASSPGLAGINTDTQYF. CDR3 sequence (DNA): TGTGCCAGTAGCCCGGGACTAGCGGGAATCAACACAGATACGCAGTATTTT.

V usage is TRBV5-6 and J usage is TRBJ1-5; D is unresolved. V was pared by 2 bases and J by 4 bases, with 19 bases between. This CDR3 has 17 amino acids. CDR1 is SGHDT, CDR2 YYEEEE, per germline. The DNA for the CDR3 is TGTGCCAGCAGCTTAGGGTTTTTGGACTCACGGAATCAGCCCCAGCATTTT. Translated: CASSLGFLDSRNQPQHF.

The genes are TRBV5-1 and TRBJ2-5; 9 bases align to TRBD1. This CDR3 region has 18 residues. Germline CDR1 is SGHRS and CDR2 is YFSETQ. Trimming cost V 2 bases and J 5 bases; bases outside gene matches: 16. CDR3 residues: CASSFGPRDRASGETQYF. DNA for the CDR3: TGCGCCAGCAGCTTTGGGCCCCGGGACAGGGCGTCCGGGGAGACCCAGTACTTC.

The gene calls are TRBV2 and TRBJ2-1, with 7 bases that match TRBD2. This CDR3 is built from 15 residues. With V trimmed by 3 bases and J by 4 bases, 6 bases remained unmatched. Germline CDR1 SNHLY, CDR2 FYNNEI. CDR3 nucleotides: TGTGCCAGCAGTGATGGGACTATGTTGTACAATGAGCAGTTCTTC. Translating it yields CASSDGTMLYNEQFF.

The chain combines TRBV4-3 with TRBJ2-2, with D perhaps TRBD2 (6 bases). CDR3 size: 15 residues. Germline V gene data show CDR1 as LGHNA and CDR2 as YSLEER. The V gene lost 3 bases and the J gene lost 0 bases, with 8 bases spanning the gap. The CDR3: CASSHSGSNTGELFF. CDR3 sequence (DNA): TGCGCCAGCAGCCATAGCGGCTCGAACACCGGGGAGCTGTTTTTT.

This rearrangement joins TRBV5-1 to TRBJ2-7; TRBD2 aligns across 8 bases. The CDR3 totals 16 residues. Germline V gene data show CDR1 as SGHRS and CDR2 as YFSETQ. J gave up 2 bases and V 4 bases, and 11 bases lay outside the gene matches. CDR3 amino acids: CASSTSFGGATYEQYF. The DNA for the CDR3 is TGCGCCAGCAGCACGTCTTTCGGGGGGGCTACCTACGAGCAGTACTTC. The variable domain in full, with the rest retrieved from reference TRBV5-1 and TRBJ2-7, is KAGVTQTPRYLIKTRGQQVTLSCSPISGHRSVSWYQQTPGQGLQFLFEYFSETQRNKGNFPGRFSGRQFSNSRSEMNVSTLELGDSALYLCASSTSFGGATYEQYFGPGTRLTVT.

CDR3 sequence reads: CSASSAGGSDTEAFF. CDR3 bases: TGCAGTGCTAGTTCCGCAGGGGGCAGTGACACTGAAGCTTTCTTT. V is TRBV20-1 and J is TRBJ1-1, with 8 bases that match TRBD1. Germline CDR1 DFQATT, CDR2 SNEGSKA (reference sequence). After removal of 3 bases from V and 3 bases from J, the junction contained 9 bases not matched to a gene. This CDR3 has 15 residues.

The rearrangement uses TRBV3-1 (or the pseudogene TRBV3-2) and TRBJ2-7, with 8 bases that match TRBD1. Germline assignment: CDR1 LGHDT and CDR2 YNNKEL (reference sequence). With 4 bases clipped from V and 1 base from J, the junction kept 6 bases outside the gene matches. This CDR3 has 15 amino acids. The CDR3: CASSRQGDRSYEQYF. CDR3 nucleotides: TGTGCCAGCAGCCGCCAAGGGGACAGGTCCTACGAGCAGTACTTC.

The rearrangement links TRBV30 to TRBJ2-7, with D tentatively TRBD1 (6 bases). The CDR3 is 14 amino acids. Germline-derived CDR1 and CDR2 are GTSNPN and SVGIG (reference sequence). The V gene lost 5 bases and the J gene lost 0 bases, with 14 bases spanning the gap. The CDR3 here is CAWDRDILSYEQYF. CDR3 nucleotides: TGTGCCTGGGACCGGGACATTCTCTCCTACGAGCAGTACTTC.

This clone has a single count. The chain carries TRBV7-6 and TRBJ1-6; possible D gene TRBD1, 6 bases. CDR1 SGHVS and CDR2 FNYEAQ come from the germline V gene. Trimming left V 0 bases short and J 6 bases short, with 9 bases between. This CDR3 comprises 15 residues. As DNA, the CDR3 is TGTGCCAGCAGCTTAGCGGCAGGGGTTAATTCACCCCTCCACTTT. Amino acids: CASSLAAGVNSPLHF.

The rearrangement joins TRBV5-1 to TRBJ2-5; D not certain. CDR3 length equals 14 residues. Germline CDR1 is SGHRS and CDR2 is YFSETQ. Trimming removed 4 bases at V and 1 base at J, with 11 bases between. The CDR3 loop reads CASSPDPGQETQYF. The CDR3 region has the DNA TGCGCCAGCAGCCCCGACCCGGGCCAAGAGACCCAGTACTTC.

This clone was seen just once. The chain joins TRBV9 to TRBJ2-1; 7 nucleotides align to TRBD2. Looked up from germline, CDR1 is SGDLS and CDR2 is YYNGEE. The trim removed 4 bases at V and 8 bases at J, leaving 18 bases unmatched. The CDR3 covers 17 residues. In DNA, the CDR3 is TGTGCCAGCAGCCTTGACCCATTCCAGTTTGGGGGGGATGAGCAGTTCTTC. As protein: CASSLDPFQFGGDEQFF.

The rearrangement uses TRBV5-4 and TRBJ1-2, with D possibly matching TRBD1 (6 bases). The CDR3 is made up of 13 amino acids. Trimming left V 4 bases short and J 5 bases short, with 12 bases between. In germline, CDR1 is SGHNT, CDR2 YYREEE (reference sequence). CDR3 DNA: TGTGCCAGCAGCAACCGGACAGCTTATGGCTACACCTTC. This gives the protein CASSNRTAYGYTF.

The chain recombines TRBV11-2 with TRBJ2-5, with TRBD1 as a possible D gene (6 bases). CDR3 length: 15 residues. V gave up 1 base and J gave up 2 bases, with 11 bases separating them. In germline, CDR1 is SGHAT, CDR2 FQNNGV. The CDR3 DNA sequence: TGTGCCAGCAGCTTAGCAGGGGCCCCACAAGAGACCCAGTACTTC. Translated, it gives CASSLAGAPQETQYF.

This clone was found once. This chain joins TRBV4-1 and TRBJ2-3, with 9 bases fitting TRBD2. The CDR3 extends over 17 amino acids. V gave up 1 base and J gave up 1 base; unmatched junction bases: 6. Germline loops: CDR1 MGHRA, CDR2 YSYEKL. In DNA, the CDR3 is TGCGCCAGCAGCCAAGCAGCCGGGACTAGCCGCACAGATACGCAGTATTTT. Amino acid sequence: CASSQAAGTSRTDTQYF.

This clone was counted between two and nine times. The gene calls are TRBV28 and TRBJ2-2, with 7 bases aligning to TRBD1. The CDR3 consists of 15 residues. Germline V lookup: CDR1 MDHEN, CDR2 SYDVKM. Unmatched junction bases numbered 15, after V lost 9 bases and J lost 8 bases. The chain's CDR3 is CASRQGSRAGGELFF. The CDR3 DNA follows: TGTGCCAGTCGACAGGGATCGAGGGCAGGGGGGGAGCTGTTTTTT.